The 26 T cell receptor beta chains in this list originate from one sample, sequenced in a study. TCRdb processed the 5' RACE reads anew with MiXCR; each CDR3 protein has one entry. The sample holds fewer than 65,000 distinct CDR3 sequences, about 20% seen once. Cells sorted as Tregs were CD4+, CD25+ and CD127-/low. Sequencing was done on a sample of tumor-infiltrating Tregs sorted from the breast tumor. The receptors derive from a female donor with breast cancer.

In this sample, this clonotype turned up once. A read error may account for a junction end that differs from germline. J is TRBJ1-1 and V is TRBV2; no clear D. The CDR3 consists of 18 residues. The germline gives CDR1 SNHLY, CDR2 FYNNEI. CDR3 loop: CASSEALRRAPLNAEAFF. The CDR3 coding sequence is TGTGCCAGCAGTGAAGCGCTTCGGAGGGCCCCATTGAACGCTGAAGCTTTCTTT.

The genes are TRBV5-1 and TRBJ1-2, with D possibly TRBD1 on 6 matching bases. The CDR3 length is 14 residues. V lost 4 bases, J lost 7 bases, and 17 bases lay in between. Germline-derived CDR1 and CDR2 are SGHRS and YFSETQ. The CDR3 protein is CASSAQGEGAGYTF. The CDR3 DNA reads as TGCGCCAGCAGCGCACAGGGAGAAGGGGCTGGCTACACCTTC.

Remarks on this clonotype: A much larger clone differs by one base, so this may be a read error. This is likely a read error, given that the CDR3 carries no conserved phenylalanine or tryptophan at its end. The chain has TRBV5-1 and TRBJ2-5; 8 bases agree with TRBD2. CDR3 size: 15 residues. Germline V lookup: CDR1 SGHRS, CDR2 YFSETQ. Trimming took 2 bases from V and 5 from J; bases not matched to a gene: 8. The CDR3 nucleotides are TGCGCCAGCAGCTTCGGCCGGGGGGGCCAGGAGACCCAGTACTTA. This translates into CASSFGRGGQETQYL.

On this clonotype itself: A read error is likely, as this CDR3 ends without the conserved phenylalanine or tryptophan. The rearrangement uses TRBV11-2 and TRBJ2-5; weak D call: TRBD1 (5 bases). Trimming pared 1 base from V and 4 bases from J, leaving 7 bases between. The CDR3 is 13 amino acids. Germline V CDR1 and CDR2: SGHAT, FQNNGV. CDR3 sequence (DNA): TGTGCCAGCAGCTTAGGGCAGGGAGAGACCCAGTACCTC. This encodes CASSLGQGETQYL.

This clonotype was recorded a few times. The V gene is TRBV19, the J gene TRBJ2-2, with a tentative D call TRBD2 (6 bases). CDR1 and CDR2 (germline): LNHDA, SQIVND (reference sequence). The ends were cut back, 7 bases at V and 5 bases at J, with 14 bases in the middle. This CDR3 spans 14 amino acids. CDR3 region: CASKEDYQTGELFF. In DNA form, the CDR3 reads TGTGCCAGTAAAGAGGACTATCAAACCGGGGAGCTGTTTTTT.

About this clonotype itself: A much larger clone lies a single base off, so this may be a read error. The V and J genes are TRBV20-1 and TRBJ2-1; no clear D gene. Germline V gene data show CDR1 as DFQATT and CDR2 as SNEGSKA (reference sequence). The CDR3 has 10 amino acids. V was pared by 5 bases and J by 9 bases, with 8 bases between. This CDR3 reads CSARRTEQFF. The DNA of the CDR3 is TGCAGTGCTCGCCGAACTGAGCAGTTCTTC.

This clonotype has just a few counts. Likely a read error: the CDR3 ends without its conserved phenylalanine or tryptophan. The V call is TRBV28, the J call TRBJ2-7, with 9 nucleotides matching TRBD2. The CDR3 consists of 15 residues. Trimming removed 5 bases from V and 3 bases from J; junction bases left unmatched: 8. Germline V CDR1 and CDR2: MDHEN, SYDVKM. CDR3 protein: CASSATASGIYEQYL. CDR3 DNA: TGTGCCAGCAGTGCCACGGCTAGCGGGATCTACGAGCAGTACCTC.

This clonotype came up a few times. The chain uses TRBV7-2 and TRBJ1-5, with D perhaps matching TRBD1 (5 bases). This CDR3 region has 16 residues. The germline V gene has CDR1 SGHTA and CDR2 FQGNSA. The V end was cut by 5 bases, the J end by 2 bases, with 16 bases between. The CDR3 nucleotides are TGTGCCAGCAGCCAAAGAGGGGTTTCGGGCAATCAGCCCCAGCATTTT. It is translated as CASSQRGVSGNQPQHF.

This clonotype was counted between two and nine times. One end of the junction is discordant with germline, which a read error may explain. This sequence joins TRBV6-2 or TRBV6-3 and TRBJ1-5; D gene ambiguous. Germline CDR1 MNHEY, CDR2 SVGEGT. CDR3 size: 16 residues. In DNA form, the CDR3 reads TGTGCCAGCAGTCCCGCGGCCGGGTTTAGCAATCAGCCCCGGCATTTT. This sequence encodes CASSPAAGFSNQPRHF.

This clonotype ranks as medium-sized. The gene calls are TRBV20-1 and TRBJ2-5; no clear D gene. The CDR3 extends over 15 amino acids. V lost 1 base to trimming and J lost 5 bases, with 17 bases between them. CDR1 is DFQATT, CDR2 SNEGSKA, per germline (reference sequence). In nucleotides, the CDR3 is TGCAGTGCTAGAGTCCCATCTGGTGACCGGGAGACCCAGTACTTC. Translation: CSARVPSGDRETQYF.

The chain employs TRBV11-2 and TRBJ2-7; D gene unclear. The CDR3 extends over 13 amino acids. Germline-derived CDR1 and CDR2 are SGHAT and FQNNGV. Trimming shortened V by 6 bases and J by 0 bases, and 9 bases separated the two germline ends. For the CDR3, the DNA is TGTGCCAGCAGGGCCATCGGCTCCTACGAGCAGTACTTC. The encoded protein is CASRAIGSYEQYF.

The CDR3 nucleotides read TGTGCCAGCAGCGCGACAGGGGGTATTGGCTACACCTTC. Amino acids: CASSATGGIGYTF. The V call is TRBV7-2, the J call TRBJ1-2; 9 positions agree with TRBD1. V dropped 5 bases and J dropped 7; count of bases not matched to a gene: 5. CDR1 and CDR2 from the germline V gene are SGHTA and FQGNSA. This CDR3 is built from 13 residues.

This clonotype was recorded many times. The V gene is TRBV6-1, the J gene TRBJ2-7, with TRBD1 as a possible D gene (5 bases). CDR1 MNHNS and CDR2 SASEGT come from the germline V gene. The CDR3 length is 15 residues. V was cut by 3 bases and J by 2 bases, with 14 bases left in between. The CDR3: CASSDSYRPPYEQYF. The CDR3 DNA follows: TGTGCCAGCAGTGACTCCTACAGGCCGCCCTACGAGCAGTACTTC.

This rearrangement joins TRBV15 to TRBJ1-5; 7 bases are a match to TRBD1. The ends lost 2 bases at V and 5 bases at J; junction bases unmatched: 6. Germline CDR1 LNHNV, CDR2 YYDKDF (reference sequence). CDR3 length: 15 residues. CDR3 sequence: CATSRYGTAHQPQHF. The CDR3 DNA sequence: TGTGCCACCAGCAGATATGGGACAGCACATCAGCCCCAGCATTTT.

In regard to this clonotype: This clone may be a read error of a much larger clone one base away. This chain links TRBV6-6 with TRBJ2-3; 10 bases align to TRBD1. CDR3 length: 16 residues. CDR1 and CDR2 from the germline V gene are MNHNY and SVGAGI (reference sequence). V gave up 8 bases and J gave up 2 bases; unmatched junction bases: 10. The CDR3 DNA reads TGTGCCAGCGCAAGACAGGGGGCAAGAAACACAGATACGCAGTATTTT. It codes for CASARQGARNTDTQYF.

V is TRBV6-5 and J is TRBJ1-5; TRBD1 matches 8 bases. Per the germline V gene, CDR1 is MNHEY and CDR2 is SVGAGI. Trimming removed 6 bases from V and 0 bases from J; junction bases left unmatched: 4. The CDR3 spans 15 residues. The CDR3 here is CASRLDRASNQPQHF. In DNA form, the CDR3 reads TGTGCCAGCAGGTTGGACAGGGCTAGCAATCAGCCCCAGCATTTT.

The chain links TRBV15 to TRBJ1-1, with no clear D. Germline CDR1 and CDR2: LNHNV and YYDKDF (reference sequence). The CDR3 sequence is 13 residues long. Trimming cost V 0 bases and J 3 bases, with 5 bases left between them. The CDR3 DNA follows: TGTGCCACCAGCAGAGATCGGGACACTGAAGCTTTCTTT. Amino acids: CATSRDRDTEAFF.

Many counts were recorded for this clonotype. The V gene is TRBV28, the J gene TRBJ2-7; D gene unclear. CDR1 is MDHEN, CDR2 SYDVKM, per germline. V shed 7 bases and J shed 2 bases, with 18 bases lying between them. CDR3 size: 15 residues. The CDR3 loop is CASTLDQRHTYEQYF. The CDR3 DNA is TGTGCCAGCACCCTGGACCAGAGACATACCTACGAGCAGTACTTC.

The V gene is TRBV5-4, the J gene TRBJ2-5; 11 nucleotides line up with TRBD1. The CDR3 runs to 16 residues. The V gene's germline CDR1 is SGHNT and CDR2 YYREEE (reference sequence). With 4 bases clipped from V and 5 bases from J, the junction kept 10 bases outside the gene matches. CDR3 amino acids: CASSIDPDRGRETQYF. For the CDR3, the DNA is TGTGCCAGCAGCATTGATCCGGACAGGGGGCGGGAGACCCAGTACTTC.

In this sample, this clonotype turned up many times. V gene TRBV12-3 or TRBV12-4 combines with J gene TRBJ1-3; tentatively, D is TRBD1 (5 bases). This CDR3 has 16 residues. Trimming shortened V by 6 bases and J by 0 bases, and 15 bases separated the two germline ends. This chain's CDR3 is CASSRGQTYSGNTIYF. CDR3 nucleotide sequence: TGTGCCAGCAGCCGGGGCCAGACATACTCTGGAAACACCATATATTTT.

The V gene is TRBV18, the J gene TRBJ1-2; D may be TRBD1 (6 bases). V was trimmed by 6 bases and J by 1 base, leaving 21 bases between them. This CDR3 has 17 amino acids. Germline CDR1 KGHSH, CDR2 LQKENI. DNA for the CDR3: TGTGCCAGCTCGCGCTATGGACAGACCCAGGATAACTATGGCTACACCTTC. Its translation is CASSRYGQTQDNYGYTF.

This clonotype has at least ten counts. CDR3 loop: CASSYRQNNEQFF. The CDR3, as DNA: TGTGCCAGCAGCTACCGCCAGAACAATGAGCAGTTCTTC. This sequence joins TRBV7-3 and TRBJ2-1; D not resolved. CDR3 length equals 13 residues. The ends were cut back, 4 bases at V and 5 bases at J, with 9 bases in the middle. The germline CDR1 and CDR2 sequences are SGHTA and FQGTGA.

This clonotype was observed many times. This rearrangement joins TRBV6-1 to TRBJ1-2, with TRBD1 as a possible D gene (6 bases). V lost 5 bases to trimming and J lost 5 bases, with 21 bases between them. This CDR3 spans 16 amino acids. The germline V gene encodes CDR1 MNHNS and CDR2 SASEGT. CDR3 loop: CASSPPDSPPRYGYTF. The CDR3 DNA reads as TGTGCCAGCAGTCCCCCGGACAGCCCCCCACGTTATGGCTACACCTTC.

This clonotype came up many times. The gene calls are TRBV20-1 and TRBJ2-5, with a tentative D call TRBD2 (5 bases). CDR1 DFQATT and CDR2 SNEGSKA come from the germline V gene (reference sequence). The CDR3 extends over 12 amino acids. Trimming took off 3 bases at V and 5 bases at J, with 10 bases between the two ends. In nucleotides, the CDR3 is TGCAGTGCTAGTACTAGTAGGGAGACCCAGTACTTC. Protein product: CSASTSRETQYF.

This clonotype occurred many times. As DNA, the CDR3 is TGTGCCAGCAGCTTCCGTCCCACCCGGGAGCAGTTCTTC. Amino acid sequence: CASSFRPTREQFF. V usage is TRBV5-5 and J usage is TRBJ2-1, with D hard to call. The germline CDR1 and CDR2 sequences are SGHKS and YYEKEE (reference sequence). The CDR3 runs 13 residues. The V end lost 2 bases, the J end lost 10 bases, and 13 bases lay between the germline ends.

Written as DNA, the CDR3 is TGTGCCAGCAGCCGCAAGGGTGCCCAGTACTTC. Translating it yields CASSRKGAQYF. This chain links TRBV28 with TRBJ2-5; D call uncertain. The germline V gene has CDR1 MDHEN and CDR2 SYDVKM. The CDR3 spans 11 residues. The V gene lost 6 bases and the J gene lost 9 bases, with 11 bases spanning the gap.